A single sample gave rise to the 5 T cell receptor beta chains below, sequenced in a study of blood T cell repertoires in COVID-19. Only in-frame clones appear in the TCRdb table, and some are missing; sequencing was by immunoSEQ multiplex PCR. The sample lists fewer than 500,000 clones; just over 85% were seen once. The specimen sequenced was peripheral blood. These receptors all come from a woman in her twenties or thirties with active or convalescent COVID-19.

The CDR3 loop is CASSISGNIEQYF. The CDR3, as DNA: TGTGCCAGTAGTATATCGGGGAACATCGAGCAGTACTTC. This chain joins TRBV19 and TRBJ2-7; D is perhaps TRBD2 (5 bases). The CDR3 sequence is 13 residues long. V lost 2 bases and J 6 bases, leaving 11 bases between the germline ends. Germline V lookup: CDR1 LNHDA, CDR2 SQIVND (reference sequence).

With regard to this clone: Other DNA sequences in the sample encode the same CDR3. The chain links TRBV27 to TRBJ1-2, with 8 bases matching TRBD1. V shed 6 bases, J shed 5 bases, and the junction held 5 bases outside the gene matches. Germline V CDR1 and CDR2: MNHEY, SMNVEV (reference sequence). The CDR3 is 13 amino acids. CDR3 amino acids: CASSLGTGYGYTF. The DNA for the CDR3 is TGTGCCAGCAGCCTGGGGACAGGTTATGGCTACACCTTC.

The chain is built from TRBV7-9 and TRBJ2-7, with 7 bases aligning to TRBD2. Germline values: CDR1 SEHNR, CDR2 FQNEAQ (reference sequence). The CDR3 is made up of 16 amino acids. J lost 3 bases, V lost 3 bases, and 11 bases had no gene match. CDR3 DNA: TGTGCCAGCAGCTTGTTAGGTAGGACTAGGGACTACGAGCAGTACTTC. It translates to CASSLLGRTRDYEQYF.

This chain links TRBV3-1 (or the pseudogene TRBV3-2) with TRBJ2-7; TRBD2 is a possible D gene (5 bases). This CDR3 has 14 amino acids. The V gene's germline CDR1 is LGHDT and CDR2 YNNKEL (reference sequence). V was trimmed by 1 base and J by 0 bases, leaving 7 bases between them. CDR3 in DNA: TGTGCCAGCAGCCAAGCGGGGAGCTCCTACGAGCAGTACTTC. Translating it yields CASSQAGSSYEQYF.

The CDR3 DNA reads TGTGCCAGCAGTTACGTCGAAGGGGATGAGCAGTTCTTC. The encoded protein is CASSYVEGDEQFF. The chain is built from TRBV6-5 and TRBJ2-1, with D perhaps TRBD1 (5 bases). Germline V gene data show CDR1 as MNHEY and CDR2 as SVGAGI. The CDR3 spans 13 residues. Deletions cut 2 bases from V and 8 bases from J, with 10 bases between.